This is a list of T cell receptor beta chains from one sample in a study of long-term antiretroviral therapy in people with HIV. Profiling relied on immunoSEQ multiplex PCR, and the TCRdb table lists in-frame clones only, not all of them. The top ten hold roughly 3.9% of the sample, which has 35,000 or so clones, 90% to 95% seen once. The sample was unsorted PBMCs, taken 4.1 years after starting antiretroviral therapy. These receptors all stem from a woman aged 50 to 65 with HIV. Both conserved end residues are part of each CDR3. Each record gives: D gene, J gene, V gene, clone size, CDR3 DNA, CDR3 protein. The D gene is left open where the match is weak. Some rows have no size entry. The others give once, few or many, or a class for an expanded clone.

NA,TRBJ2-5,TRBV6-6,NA,TGTGCCAGCAGTTACCCCCAAGACCAAGAGACCCAGTACTTC,CASSYPQDQETQYF
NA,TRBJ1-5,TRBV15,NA,TGTGCCACCAGGGCCGGGACCCCTAATCAGCCCCAGCATTTT,CATRAGTPNQPQHF
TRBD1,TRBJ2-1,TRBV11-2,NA,TGTGCCAGCAGCCCCTTGGACAGGCGATTCTCCTACAATGAGCAGTTCTTC,CASSPLDRRFSYNEQFF
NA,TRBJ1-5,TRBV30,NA,TGTGCCTGGAGGGGACCGGACGACAATCAGCCCCAGCATTTT,CAWRGPDDNQPQHF
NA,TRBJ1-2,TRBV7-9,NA,TGTGCCAGCAGCCTTCTCCTAGACCAGGTTGGCTACACCTTC,CASSLLLDQVGYTF
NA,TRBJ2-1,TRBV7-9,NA,TGTGCCAGCAGCCGCCCGGGAAAAGAACTAAATGAGCAGTTCTTC,CASSRPGKELNEQFF
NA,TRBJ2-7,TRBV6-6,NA,TGTGCCAGCAGTTACGATCCAAGCTCCTACGAGCAGTACTTC,CASSYDPSSYEQYF
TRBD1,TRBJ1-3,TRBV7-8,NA,TGTGCCAGCAGCTACTTATCCACGGACAGGGGGCTAGGCACCATATATTTT,CASSYLSTDRGLGTIYF
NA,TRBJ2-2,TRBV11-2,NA,TGTGCCAGCAGCTTAAGGGTCACCGGGGAGCTGTTTTTT,CASSLRVTGELFF
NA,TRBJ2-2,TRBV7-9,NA,TGTGCCAGCAGCCCCCCGTTTCCGGGTACCGGGGAGCTGTTTTTT,CASSPPFPGTGELFF
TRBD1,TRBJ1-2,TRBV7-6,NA,TGTGCCAGCAGCCAAGGACAGGGCTATGGCTACACCTTC,CASSQGQGYGYTF
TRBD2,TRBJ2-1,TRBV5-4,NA,TGTGCCAGCAGCTTGGCCCTCGGCCAGACTAGCGGGGGGGAATACAATGAGCAGTTCTTC,CASSLALGQTSGGEYNEQFF
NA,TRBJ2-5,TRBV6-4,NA,TGTGCCAGCAGTGTCGAAGGGGGGGCGAAGACCCAGTACTTC,CASSVEGGAKTQYF
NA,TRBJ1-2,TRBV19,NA,TGTGCCAGTATGTACAGCTATGGCTACACCTTC,CASMYSYGYTF
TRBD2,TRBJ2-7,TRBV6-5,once,TGTGCCAGCAGTTATTCGGCTAGCGGTAACTACGAGCAGTACTTC,CASSYSASGNYEQYF
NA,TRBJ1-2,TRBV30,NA,TGTGCCTGGAAGGTGAACGGCTACACCTTC,CAWKVNGYTF
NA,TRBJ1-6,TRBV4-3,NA,TGCGCCAGCAGCCAAGAACGCCAGCTAGACTATAATTCACCCCTCCACTTT,CASSQERQLDYNSPLHF
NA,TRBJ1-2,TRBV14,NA,TGTGCCAGCAGCCAAGCCATTAACTATGGCTACACCTTC,CASSQAINYGYTF
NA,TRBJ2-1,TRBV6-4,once,TGTGCCAGCAGTGAGGGTGCGGTAACTGTGGGGCACTCCTACAATGAGCAGTTCTTC,CASSEGAVTVGHSYNEQFF
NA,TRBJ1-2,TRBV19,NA,TGTGCCAGTAGTATAAGTTACAGACTCTATGGCTACACCTTC,CASSISYRLYGYTF
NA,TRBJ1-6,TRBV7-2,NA,TGTGCCAGCAGTCGAAACTTTCGTCTCTCCTATAATTCACCCCTCCACTTT,CASSRNFRLSYNSPLHF
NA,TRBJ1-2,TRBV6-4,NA,TGTGCCAGCAGTGAAACAGGGATTGGCGGCTACACCTTC,CASSETGIGGYTF
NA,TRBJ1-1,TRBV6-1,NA,TGTGCCAGCAGTTTACTAACAGGGAACACTGAAGCTTTCTTT,CASSLLTGNTEAFF
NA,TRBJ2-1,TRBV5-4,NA,TGTGCCAGTACCTCCGGGACGACAACCTACAATGAGCAGTTCTTC,CASTSGTTTYNEQFF
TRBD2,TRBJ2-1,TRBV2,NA,TGTGCCAGCAGTGCTGCGGGGGAGGGGTTCTTC,CASSAAGEGFF
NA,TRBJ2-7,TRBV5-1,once,TGCGCCAGCAGCTTGGCCAGGGACCACGAGCAGTACTTC,CASSLARDHEQYF
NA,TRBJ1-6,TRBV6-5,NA,TGTGCCAGCCGAGGGATCGGGGGACATGATTCACCCCTCCACTTT,CASRGIGGHDSPLHF
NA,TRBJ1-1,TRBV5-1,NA,TGCGCCAGCGGGAAGGGACGGACCACTGAAGCTTTCTTT,CASGKGRTTEAFF
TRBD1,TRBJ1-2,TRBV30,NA,TGTGCCTGTGGACAGGGGGCGTATGGCTACACCTTC,CACGQGAYGYTF
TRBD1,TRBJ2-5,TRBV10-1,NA,TGCGCCAGCAGTGCGGGGACAGAGCGTCCTCAGTACCAAGAGACCCAGTACTTC,CASSAGTERPQYQETQYF
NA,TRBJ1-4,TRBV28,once,TGTGCCAGCAGCCGGGGGGGCGAAAAACTGTTTTTT,CASSRGGEKLFF
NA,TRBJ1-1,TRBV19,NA,TGTGCCAGTAGTATAGTGTCAGGGAAGAACACTGAAGCTTTCTTT,CASSIVSGKNTEAFF
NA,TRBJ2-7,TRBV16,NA,TGTGCCAGCAGCCATAATAGCGCGAAATACGAGCAGTACTTC,CASSHNSAKYEQYF
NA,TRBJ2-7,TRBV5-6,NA,TGTGCCAGCAGCCTATCGGGTGCTACCTACGAGCAGTACTTC,CASSLSGATYEQYF
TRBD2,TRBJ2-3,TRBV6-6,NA,TGTGCCAGCAGTTCACAGACTAGCGGGGGGGCAGATACGCAGTATTTT,CASSSQTSGGADTQYF